This is a list of T cell receptor beta chains from one sample in a study of cytomegalovirus exposure and HLA in healthy donors. Clones were read by immunoSEQ multiplex PCR, and TCRdb kept only the in-frame ones, dropping some. Here the sample spans roughly 150,000 clones, approximately 84% being singletons. The source material was PBMCs. The source is a man between 25 and 39 years old in good health and CMV-seronegative. The CDR3 runs from the conserved cysteine through the conserved F or W. A D gene is named only where the DNA matches it firmly. Where a row states a size, it is once, few, many or the class of an expanded clone; other rows omit it.

clone_size,d_call,j_call,v_call,cdr3_nt,cdr3_aa
.,TRBD2,TRBJ2-7,TRBV5-6,TGTGCCAGCACCAACCGGACTAGCGGGCGACTTACCTACGAGCAGTACTTC,CASTNRTSGRLTYEQYF
.,TRBD2,TRBJ2-2,TRBV27,TGTGCCAGCAGTTTAGGGCTAGCGGCCAACACCGGGGAGCTGTTTTTT,CASSLGLAANTGELFF
.,.,TRBJ2-7,TRBV7-9,TGTGCCAGCAGCCCCCCCAGGGGCAGGACCTACGAGCAGTACTTC,CASSPPRGRTYEQYF
.,.,TRBJ2-7,TRBV11-2,TGTGCCAGCACAGCAATGAGGACAGCGAGCTCCTACGAGCAGTACTTC,CASTAMRTASSYEQYF
.,TRBD1,TRBJ2-2,TRBV7-6,TGTGCCAGCAGCTGGGGACAGCAGAACACCGGGGAGCTGTTTTTT,CASSWGQQNTGELFF
.,.,TRBJ1-2,TRBV19,TGTGCCAGTAGTCCGGGGGGGATCTATGGCTACACCTTC,CASSPGGIYGYTF
.,.,TRBJ2-4,TRBV11-2,TGTGCCAGCAGCTCCTACCTTCGGAGGGAAGGGTCGAAAGTCGACATTCAGTACTTC,CASSSYLRREGSKVDIQYF
.,TRBD2,TRBJ2-1,TRBV30,TGTGCCTGGAGTGTTTCCTTTGCGGGGGGGTACAATGAGCAGTTCTTC,CAWSVSFAGGYNEQFF
.,.,TRBJ2-5,TRBV5-1,TGCGCCAGCAGCTGGAAAGACGGGGGAGAGACCCAGTACTTC,CASSWKDGGETQYF
.,TRBD2,TRBJ2-7,TRBV5-6,TGTGCCAGCAGCAAGAAGGTGGGGGGGTTCGACGAGCAGTACTTC,CASSKKVGGFDEQYF
.,.,TRBJ1-4,TRBV18,TGTGCCAGCTCACCGGGAGCAACTAATGAAAAACTGTTTTTT,CASSPGATNEKLFF
.,.,TRBJ2-5,TRBV12-5,TGTGCTAGTGCGGGTCTGGTCGAGACCCAGTACTTC,CASAGLVETQYF
.,TRBD1,TRBJ1-5,TRBV15,TGTGCCACCAGCCCCACTAGGACAGGGTTCGACAATCAGCCCCAGCATTTT,CATSPTRTGFDNQPQHF
.,TRBD1,TRBJ2-1,TRBV4-2,TGTGCCAGCAGCCACCCGGGACAGGGGGCCGGTGAGCAGTTCTTC,CASSHPGQGAGEQFF
.,TRBD2,TRBJ2-5,TRBV7-9,TGTGCCAGCAGCTTACGCGGGGGGCCGGAAGAGACCCAGTACTTC,CASSLRGGPEETQYF
.,.,TRBJ1-6,TRBV30,TGTGCCTGGAGGAGGGAGGGGACATCACCCCTCCACTTT,CAWRREGTSPLHF
few,.,TRBJ2-1,TRBV5-8,TGTGCCAGCAGCTTGGTAAGGTTAGCTCGGGATGAGCAGTTCTTC,CASSLVRLARDEQFF
.,TRBD2,TRBJ2-1,TRBV30,TGTGCCTGGAGTGTAGGGGAGCGGGGGAGGGATGAGCAGTTCTTC,CAWSVGERGRDEQFF
.,.,TRBJ1-2,TRBV29-1,TGCAGCGTACTAGAGGACTATGGCTACACCTTC,CSVLEDYGYTF
.,.,TRBJ2-7,TRBV11-2,TGTGCCAGCAGTCCAGATTCCTACGAGCAGTACTTC,CASSPDSYEQYF
.,.,TRBJ1-6,TRBV15,TGTGCCACCAGCAGGGACGGGGGTTTGAGCTCACCCCTCCACTTT,CATSRDGGLSSPLHF
once,.,TRBJ1-2,TRBV19,TGTGCCAGTGGGGATACAGGGAACTATGGCTACACCTTC,CASGDTGNYGYTF
.,.,TRBJ2-1,TRBV6-1,TGTGCCAGCAGTCCTAGGGGTTCCTACAATGAGCAGTTCTTC,CASSPRGSYNEQFF
.,TRBD1,TRBJ2-1,TRBV19,TGTGCCAGTAGTACCCGGGGGCCGGGACAGGGGGTGGACAATGAGCAGTTCTTC,CASSTRGPGQGVDNEQFF
once,TRBD2,TRBJ2-3,TRBV7-2,TGTGCCAGCAGTTCCCGCCGACTAGCTCCCACAGATACGCAGTATTTT,CASSSRRLAPTDTQYF
.,TRBD1,TRBJ2-1,TRBV7-3,TGTGCCAGCAGCCGTCGACAGGGGGCATACAATGAGCAGTTCTTC,CASSRRQGAYNEQFF
.,TRBD1,TRBJ2-3,TRBV5-6,TGTGCCAGCAGCTGGGGGACAGGGGCTAACCGAGGGGATACGCAGTATTTT,CASSWGTGANRGDTQYF
.,.,TRBJ2-7,TRBV29-1,TGCAGCGCTTCAGGGGTGTCCTACGAGCAGTACTTC,CSASGVSYEQYF
.,TRBD1,TRBJ1-2,TRBV5-1,TGCGCCAGCAAAAGGGGGACAGGGTTCGACTATGGCTACACCTTC,CASKRGTGFDYGYTF
.,TRBD1,TRBJ1-1,TRBV5-4,TGTGCCAGCAGCCCCCGACAGGGCAACACTGAAGCTTTCTTT,CASSPRQGNTEAFF
.,.,TRBJ2-7,TRBV27,TGTGCCAGCAGTTTAGGGGGACTCCCCTACGAGCAGTACTTC,CASSLGGLPYEQYF
once,TRBD2,TRBJ2-3,TRBV7-9,TGTGCCGGGCCGCCGGGGGGGGCCCAAGATACGCAGTATTTT,CAGPPGGAQDTQYF
few,TRBD2,TRBJ2-2,TRBV5-1,TGCGCCAGCAGCTCGGAAAGCGGGAGGGCCACCGGGGAGCTGTTTTTT,CASSSESGRATGELFF
.,TRBD1,TRBJ2-1,TRBV15,TGTGCCACCAGCAAACCTACCGGGACAGGGGGGAATGAGCAGTTCTTC,CATSKPTGTGGNEQFF
.,.,TRBJ1-2,TRBV6-5,TGTGCCAGCAGTTCCCACAGGGCGGCTAACTATGGCTACACCTTC,CASSSHRAANYGYTF
.,TRBD1,TRBJ1-6,TRBV6-1,TGTGCCAGCACTCGGGGACAGGGGAATAATTCACCCCTCCACTTT,CASTRGQGNNSPLHF
.,TRBD1,TRBJ1-6,TRBV18,TGTGCCAGCTCACTAGGGACAGCAGAGACTTATAATTCACCCCTCCACTTT,CASSLGTAETYNSPLHF
.,TRBD2,TRBJ2-3,TRBV30,TGTGCCTGGAGGAAAAGACTAGCGGGACTCACAGATACGCAGTATTTT,CAWRKRLAGLTDTQYF
.,TRBD1,TRBJ1-6,TRBV19,TGTGCCAGTAGTATAGACGCAAGGGACAGCCTCCAGGGTACCCTCCACTTT,CASSIDARDSLQGTLHF
.,TRBD1,TRBJ2-1,TRBV16,TGTGCCAGCAGCCCCGGACAGGGGAGTTATCTGGAGCAGTTCTTC,CASSPGQGSYLEQFF
.,.,TRBJ2-3,TRBV2,TGTGCCAGCAGCATTGACAGTCCTTCCACAGATACGCAGTATTTT,CASSIDSPSTDTQYF
.,.,TRBJ1-2,TRBV9,TGTGCCAGCAGCGTAGGGGGCGCGGGAGGCTACACCTTC,CASSVGGAGGYTF
.,.,TRBJ1-3,TRBV9,TGTGCCAGCAGCGTAGGGGCAGGGTCCTCTGGAAACACCATATATTTT,CASSVGAGSSGNTIYF
once,.,TRBJ1-1,TRBV12-5,TGTGCTAGTGAGGGGGGGGTGCGAACTGAAGCTTTCTTT,CASEGGVRTEAFF
.,TRBD2,TRBJ2-5,TRBV7-9,TGTGCCAGCAGCCTCGGGGGGGTGGAGACCCAGTACTTC,CASSLGGVETQYF
.,.,TRBJ1-1,TRBV7-9,TGTTCCAGCAGCTTAGGGGGGGTTGGGAACACTGAAGCTTTCTTT,CSSSLGGVGNTEAFF
.,TRBD2,TRBJ2-3,TRBV7-2,TGTGCCAGCAGCTTAAGGCGGGGGGATACGCAGTATTTT,CASSLRRGDTQYF
.,.,TRBJ2-2,TRBV7-6,TGTGCCAGCAGGCGTACTAGTACCACCGGGGAGCTGTTTTTT,CASRRTSTTGELFF
.,.,TRBJ2-7,TRBV11-2,TGTGCCAGCAGCTCTGTGCGTGAGGAGCAGTACTTC,CASSSVREEQYF
.,.,TRBJ1-1,TRBV27,TGTGCCAGCAGATTCCTCACAGGGAACACTGAAGCTTTCTTT,CASRFLTGNTEAFF
few,TRBD1,TRBJ2-3,TRBV7-8,TGTGCCAGCAGCCCGTGGGGGACAGGCACAGATACGCAGTATTTT,CASSPWGTGTDTQYF
.,.,TRBJ1-1,TRBV19,TGTGCCAGTAGTACGGGGAACACTGAAGCTTTCTTT,CASSTGNTEAFF
few,TRBD1,TRBJ1-2,TRBV5-1,TGCGCCAGCAGCCCTGCTCAGGGGACAGGGGGCTACACCTTC,CASSPAQGTGGYTF
.,TRBD2,TRBJ2-3,TRBV30,TGTGCCTGGAGGACTAGCGGGAGTTCAGATACGCAGTATTTT,CAWRTSGSSDTQYF
.,.,TRBJ1-1,TRBV29-1,TGCAGCGTTGTCACAGGGATGAACACTGAAGCTTTCTTT,CSVVTGMNTEAFF
.,TRBD2,TRBJ2-5,TRBV30,TGTGCCTGGGGGCGCCTGGCCGGACTAGCGGTAGGGACCCAGTACTTC,CAWGRLAGLAVGTQYF
.,TRBD1,TRBJ2-7,TRBV4-1,TGCGCCAGCAGCCTTACCGGGACAGAGTCCTACGAGCAGTACTTC,CASSLTGTESYEQYF
.,TRBD1,TRBJ1-2,TRBV6-5,TGTGCCAGCAGTTCCCAACCCTTGACAGGGGATGGTGGCTACACCTTC,CASSSQPLTGDGGYTF
.,TRBD1,TRBJ2-2,TRBV9,TGTGCCAGCAGTCAAGGGGGCTCCGGGGAGCTGTTTTTT,CASSQGGSGELFF
.,.,TRBJ2-5,TRBV2,TGTGCCGGTGGACACATCCAAGAGACCCAGTACTTC,CAGGHIQETQYF